This TCR beta chain was captured in a study of PD-1 blockade in classical Hodgkin lymphoma. Study at large: Nivolumab 3 mg/kg was given intravenously every 2 weeks.

There was relapse after autologous stem cell transplantation in every patient, and there was variation in brentuximab vedotin exposure. With V trimmed by 1 base and J by 4 bases, 1 base remained unmatched. Per germline, CDR1 MNHNS and CDR2 SASEGT. The CDR3 covers 14 residues. Method: immunoSEQ multiplex PCR; TCRdb's copy keeps in-frame clones and lacks some. The sample includes tens of thousands of clones, roughly 87% of them seen just once. This sequence joins TRBV6-1 and TRBJ2-1; 7 positions match TRBD1. Source: peripheral blood mononuclear cells (PBMCs), taken before the second cycle of nivolumab. The receptor comes from a human donor with classical Hodgkin lymphoma. The CDR3 spells CASSEGGQYNEQFF. The CDR3 region has the DNA TGTGCCAGCAGTGAAGGGGGACAGTACAATGAGCAGTTCTTC.